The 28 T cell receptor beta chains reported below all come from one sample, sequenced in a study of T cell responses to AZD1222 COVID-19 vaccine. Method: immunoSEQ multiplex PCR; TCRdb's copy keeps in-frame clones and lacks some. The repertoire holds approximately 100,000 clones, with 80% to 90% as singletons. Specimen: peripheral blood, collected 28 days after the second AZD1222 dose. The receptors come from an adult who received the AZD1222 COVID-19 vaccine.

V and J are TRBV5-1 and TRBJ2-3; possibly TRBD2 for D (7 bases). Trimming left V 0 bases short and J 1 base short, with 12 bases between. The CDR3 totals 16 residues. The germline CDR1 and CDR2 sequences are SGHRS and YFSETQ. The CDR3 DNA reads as TGCGCCAGCAGCTTGGTCGGGGGGCACGGCACAGATACGCAGTATTTT. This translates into CASSLVGGHGTDTQYF.

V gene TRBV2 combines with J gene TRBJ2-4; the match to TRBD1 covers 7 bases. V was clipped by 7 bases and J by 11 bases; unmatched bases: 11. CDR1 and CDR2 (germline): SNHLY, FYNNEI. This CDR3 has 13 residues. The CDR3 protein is CASTEGRDSLQYF. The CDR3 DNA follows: TGTGCCAGCACCGAGGGTCGGGACAGTCTTCAGTACTTC.

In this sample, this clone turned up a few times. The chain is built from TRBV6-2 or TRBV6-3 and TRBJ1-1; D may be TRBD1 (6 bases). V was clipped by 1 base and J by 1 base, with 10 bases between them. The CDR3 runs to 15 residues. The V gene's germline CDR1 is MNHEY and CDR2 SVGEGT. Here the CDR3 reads CASSYLLGGNTEAFF. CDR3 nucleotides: TGTGCCAGCAGTTACTTATTAGGGGGGAACACTGAAGCTTTCTTT.

The CDR3 loop reads CASSSGQGAIGELFF. In DNA, the CDR3 is TGTGCCAGTAGTTCGGGACAGGGGGCTATCGGGGAGCTGTTTTTT. The chain employs TRBV19 and TRBJ2-2; 12 bases fit TRBD1. CDR1 and CDR2 from the germline V gene are LNHDA and SQIVND (reference sequence). CDR3 length: 15 residues. After removal of 5 bases from V and 7 bases from J, the junction contained 5 bases not matched to a gene. Supplemented by reference TRBV19 and TRBJ2-2, the full variable domain reads DGGITQSPKYLFRKEGQNVTLSCEQNLNHDAMYWYRQDPGQGLRLIYYSQIVNDFQKGDIAEGYSVSREKKESFPLTVTSAQKNPTAFYLCASSSGQGAIGELFFGEGSRLTVL.

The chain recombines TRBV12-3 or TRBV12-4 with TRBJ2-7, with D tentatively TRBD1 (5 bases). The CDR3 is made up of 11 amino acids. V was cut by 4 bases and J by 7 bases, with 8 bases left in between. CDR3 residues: CASSYRGEQYF. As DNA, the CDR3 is TGTGCCAGCAGTTATAGGGGAGAGCAGTACTTC.

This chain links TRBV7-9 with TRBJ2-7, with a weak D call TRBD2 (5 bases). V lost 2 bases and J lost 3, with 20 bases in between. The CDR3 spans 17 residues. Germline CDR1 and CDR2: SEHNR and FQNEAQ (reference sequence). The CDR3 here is CASSLRGETRPRYEQYF. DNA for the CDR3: TGTGCCAGCAGCTTACGGGGAGAGACAAGGCCCCGCTACGAGCAGTACTTC.

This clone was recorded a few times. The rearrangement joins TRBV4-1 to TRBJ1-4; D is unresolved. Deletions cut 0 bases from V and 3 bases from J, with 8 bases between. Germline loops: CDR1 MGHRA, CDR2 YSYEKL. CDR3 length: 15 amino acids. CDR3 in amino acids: CASSQEPWPNEKLFF. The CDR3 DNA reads TGCGCCAGCAGCCAAGAGCCTTGGCCTAATGAAAAACTGTTTTTT.

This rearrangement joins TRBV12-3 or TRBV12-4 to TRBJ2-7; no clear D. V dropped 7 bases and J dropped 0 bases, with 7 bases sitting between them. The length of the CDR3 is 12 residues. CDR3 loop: CASICTSYEQYF. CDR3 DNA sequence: TGTGCCAGCATCTGCACCTCCTACGAGCAGTACTTC.

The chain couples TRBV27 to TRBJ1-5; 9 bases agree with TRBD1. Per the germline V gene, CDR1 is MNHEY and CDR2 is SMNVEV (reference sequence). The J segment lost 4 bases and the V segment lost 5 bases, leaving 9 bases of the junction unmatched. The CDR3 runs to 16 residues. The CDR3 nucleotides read TGTGCCAGCAGTATAGAGGGTGACAGGGGGAATCAGCCCCAGCATTTT. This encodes CASSIEGDRGNQPQHF.

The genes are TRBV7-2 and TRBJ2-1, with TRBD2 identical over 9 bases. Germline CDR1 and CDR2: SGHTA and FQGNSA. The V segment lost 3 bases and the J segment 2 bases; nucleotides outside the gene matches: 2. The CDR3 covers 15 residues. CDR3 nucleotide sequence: TGTGCCAGCAGCTTTAGCGGGAGCACCTACAATGAGCAGTTCTTC. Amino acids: CASSFSGSTYNEQFF. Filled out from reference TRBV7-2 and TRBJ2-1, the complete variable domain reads GAGVSQSPSNKVTEKGKDVELRCDPISGHTALYWYRQSLGQGLEFLIYFQGNSAPDKSGLPSDRFSAERTGGSVSTLTIQRTQQEDSAVYLCASSFSGSTYNEQFFGPGTRLTVL.

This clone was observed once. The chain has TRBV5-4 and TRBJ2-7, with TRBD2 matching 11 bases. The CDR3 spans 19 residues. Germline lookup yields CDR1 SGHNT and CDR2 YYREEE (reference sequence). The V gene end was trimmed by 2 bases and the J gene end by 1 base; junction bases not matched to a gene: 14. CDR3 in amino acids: CASSFPSGSGGAASYEQYF. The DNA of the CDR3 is TGTGCCAGCAGCTTTCCCAGCGGTAGCGGGGGGGCCGCGTCCTACGAGCAGTACTTC.

The CDR3 bases are TGTGCCAGCAGAGGACTTTTCACAGATACGCAGTATTTT. This encodes CASRGLFTDTQYF. The chain employs TRBV12-3 or TRBV12-4 and TRBJ2-3; TRBD2 is a possible D gene (5 bases). The germline V and J ends were trimmed by 6 bases and 2 bases, with 9 bases remaining between them. The CDR3 extends over 13 amino acids.

CDR3 bases: TGCGCCAGCAGCCAATCGGGACTTCACCAAGAGACCCAGTACTTC. Translating gives CASSQSGLHQETQYF. This chain links TRBV4-1 with TRBJ2-5, with D possibly being TRBD2 (6 bases). The CDR3 runs 15 residues. With 2 bases removed from V and 0 bases from J, the gap between germline ends came to 10 bases. CDR1 and CDR2 (germline): MGHRA, YSYEKL.

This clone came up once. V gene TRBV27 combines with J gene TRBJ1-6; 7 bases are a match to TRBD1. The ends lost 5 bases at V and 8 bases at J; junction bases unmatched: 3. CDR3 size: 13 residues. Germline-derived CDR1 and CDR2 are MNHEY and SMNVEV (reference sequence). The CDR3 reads CASSNTGDSPLHF. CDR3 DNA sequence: TGTGCCAGCAGTAACACAGGGGATTCACCCCTCCACTTT.

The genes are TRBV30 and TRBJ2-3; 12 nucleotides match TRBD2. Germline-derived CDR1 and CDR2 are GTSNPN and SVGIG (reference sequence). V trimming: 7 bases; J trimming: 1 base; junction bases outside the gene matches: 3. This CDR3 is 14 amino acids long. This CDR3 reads CASRLAGGTDTQYF. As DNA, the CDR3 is TGTGCCTCGCGACTAGCGGGAGGCACAGATACGCAGTATTTT.

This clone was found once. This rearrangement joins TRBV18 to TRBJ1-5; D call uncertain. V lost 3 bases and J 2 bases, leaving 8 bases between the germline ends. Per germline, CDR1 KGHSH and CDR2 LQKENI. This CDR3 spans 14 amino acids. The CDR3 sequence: CASSPEAGNQPQHF. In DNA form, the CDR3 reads TGTGCCAGCTCACCGGAGGCGGGCAATCAGCCCCAGCATTTT.

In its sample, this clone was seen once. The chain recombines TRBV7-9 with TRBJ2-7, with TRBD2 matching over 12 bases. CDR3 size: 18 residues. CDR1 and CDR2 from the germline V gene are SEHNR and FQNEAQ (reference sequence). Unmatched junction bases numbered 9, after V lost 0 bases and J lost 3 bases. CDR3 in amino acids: CASSLAGSTSGSVYEQYF. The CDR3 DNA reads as TGTGCCAGCAGCTTAGCAGGTTCGACTAGCGGGAGTGTCTACGAGCAGTACTTC.

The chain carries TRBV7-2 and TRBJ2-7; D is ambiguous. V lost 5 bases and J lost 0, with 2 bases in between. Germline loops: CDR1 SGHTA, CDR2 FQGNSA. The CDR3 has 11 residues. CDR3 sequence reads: CASSASYEQYF. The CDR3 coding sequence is TGTGCCAGCAGCGCCTCCTACGAGCAGTACTTC.

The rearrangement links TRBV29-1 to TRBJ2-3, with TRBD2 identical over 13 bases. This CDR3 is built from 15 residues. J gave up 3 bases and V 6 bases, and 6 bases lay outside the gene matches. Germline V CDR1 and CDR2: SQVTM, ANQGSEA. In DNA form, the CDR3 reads TGCAGCGTCGCTGCGACTAGCGGGAGGACAGATACGCAGTATTTT. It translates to CSVAATSGRTDTQYF.

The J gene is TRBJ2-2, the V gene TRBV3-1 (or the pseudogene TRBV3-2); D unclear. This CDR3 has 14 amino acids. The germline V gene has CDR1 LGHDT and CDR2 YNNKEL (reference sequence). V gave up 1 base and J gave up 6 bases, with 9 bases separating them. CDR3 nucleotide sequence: TGTGCCAGCAGCCAAGCCGCACCCGCCGGGGAGCTGTTTTTT. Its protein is CASSQAAPAGELFF.

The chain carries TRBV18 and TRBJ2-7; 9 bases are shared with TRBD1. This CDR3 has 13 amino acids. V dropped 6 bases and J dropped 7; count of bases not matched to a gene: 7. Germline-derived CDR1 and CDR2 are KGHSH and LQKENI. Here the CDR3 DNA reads TGTGCCAGCTCCCCCGGGACAGGGTGGGAGCAGTACTTC. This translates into CASSPGTGWEQYF.

The chain's CDR3 is CASSTTPNTEAFF. For the CDR3, the DNA is TGCGCCAGCAGCACGACACCGAACACTGAAGCTTTCTTT. This chain uses TRBV5-1 with TRBJ1-1; D is unclear. This CDR3 is 13 amino acids long. Germline V gene data show CDR1 as SGHRS and CDR2 as YFSETQ. Trimming shortened V by 4 bases and J by 1 base, and 8 bases separated the two germline ends.

CDR3 sequence (DNA): TGTGCCAGCACCCAGGGTATTCAGCCCCAGCATTTT. Translation: CASTQGIQPQHF. The chain uses TRBV28 and TRBJ1-5, with D perhaps TRBD1 (5 bases). Trimming stripped 7 bases from V and 6 bases from J, with 10 bases between. This CDR3 has 12 amino acids. Germline CDR1 is MDHEN and CDR2 is SYDVKM. Complete variable domain (other parts from reference TRBV28 and TRBJ1-5): DVKVTQSSRYLVKRTGEKVFLECVQDMDHENMFWYRQDPGLGLRLIYFSYDVKMKEKGDIPEGYSVSREKKERFSLILESASTNQTSMYLCASTQGIQPQHFGDGTRLSIL.

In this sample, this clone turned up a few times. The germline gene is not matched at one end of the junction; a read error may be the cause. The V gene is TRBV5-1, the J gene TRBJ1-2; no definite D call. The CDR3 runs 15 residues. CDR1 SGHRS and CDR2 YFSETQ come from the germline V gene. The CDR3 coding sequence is TGCGCCAGCAGCATCGCCCCGGGGATTAACAATGGCTACACCTTC. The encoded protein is CASSIAPGINNGYTF. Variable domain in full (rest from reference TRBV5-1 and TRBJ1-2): KAGVTQTPRYLIKTRGQQVTLSCSPISGHRSVSWYQQTPGQGLQFLFEYFSETQRNKGNFPGRFSGRQFSNSRSEMNVSTLELGDSALYLCASSIAPGINNGYTFGSGTRLTVV.

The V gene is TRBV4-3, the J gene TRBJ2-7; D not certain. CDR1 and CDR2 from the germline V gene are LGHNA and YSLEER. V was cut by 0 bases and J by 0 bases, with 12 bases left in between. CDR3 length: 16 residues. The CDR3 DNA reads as TGCGCCAGCAGCCAAGATGGCTTGCGAGGCTCCTACGAGCAGTACTTC. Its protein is CASSQDGLRGSYEQYF.

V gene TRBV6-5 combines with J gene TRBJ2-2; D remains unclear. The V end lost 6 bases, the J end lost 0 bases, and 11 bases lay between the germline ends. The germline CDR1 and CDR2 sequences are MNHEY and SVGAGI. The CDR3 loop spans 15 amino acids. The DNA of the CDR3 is TGTGCCAGCAGACGCGACGGGCCGAACACCGGGGAGCTGTTTTTT. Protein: CASRRDGPNTGELFF.

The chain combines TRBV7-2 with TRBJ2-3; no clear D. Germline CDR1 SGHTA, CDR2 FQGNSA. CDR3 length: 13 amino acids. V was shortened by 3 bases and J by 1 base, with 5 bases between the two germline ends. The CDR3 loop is CASSLDRTDTQYF. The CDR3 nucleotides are TGTGCCAGCAGCTTGGATCGCACAGATACGCAGTATTTT.

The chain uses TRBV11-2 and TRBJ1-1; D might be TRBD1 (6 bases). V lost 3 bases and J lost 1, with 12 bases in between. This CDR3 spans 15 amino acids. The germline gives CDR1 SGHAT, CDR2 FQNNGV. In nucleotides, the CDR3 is TGTGCCAGCAGCTTCGCCGGGACACAGAACACTGAAGCTTTCTTT. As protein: CASSFAGTQNTEAFF.